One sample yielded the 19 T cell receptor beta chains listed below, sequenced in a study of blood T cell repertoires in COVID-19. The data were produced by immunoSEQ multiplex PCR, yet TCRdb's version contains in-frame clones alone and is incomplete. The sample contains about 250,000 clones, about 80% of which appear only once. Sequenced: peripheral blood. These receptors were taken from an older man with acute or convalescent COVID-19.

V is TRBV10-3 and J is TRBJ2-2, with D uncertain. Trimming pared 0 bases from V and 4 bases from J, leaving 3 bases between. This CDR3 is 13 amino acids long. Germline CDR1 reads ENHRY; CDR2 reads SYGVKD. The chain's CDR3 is CAISESVTGELFF. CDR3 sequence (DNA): TGTGCCATCAGTGAGTCCGTCACCGGGGAGCTGTTTTTT.

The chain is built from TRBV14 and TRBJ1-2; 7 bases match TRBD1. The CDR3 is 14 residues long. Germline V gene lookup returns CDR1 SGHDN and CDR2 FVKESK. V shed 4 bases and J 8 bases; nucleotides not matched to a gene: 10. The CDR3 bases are TGTGCCAGCAGCCCAATCAGGACAGGTTTCGGCTACACCTTC. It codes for CASSPIRTGFGYTF.

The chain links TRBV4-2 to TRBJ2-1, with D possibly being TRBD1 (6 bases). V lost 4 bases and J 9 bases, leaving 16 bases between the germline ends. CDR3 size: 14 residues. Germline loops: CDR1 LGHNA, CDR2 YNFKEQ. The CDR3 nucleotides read TGTGCCAGCAGCCGCCAGGGGTCCGACATTGAGCAGTTCTTC. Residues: CASSRQGSDIEQFF.

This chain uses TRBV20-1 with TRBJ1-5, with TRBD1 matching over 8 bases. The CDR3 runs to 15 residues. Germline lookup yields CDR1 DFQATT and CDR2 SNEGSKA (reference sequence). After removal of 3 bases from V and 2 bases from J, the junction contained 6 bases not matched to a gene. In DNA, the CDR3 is TGCAGTGCTAGTGGACAGGGACTCGGCAATCAGCCCCAGCATTTT. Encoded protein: CSASGQGLGNQPQHF.

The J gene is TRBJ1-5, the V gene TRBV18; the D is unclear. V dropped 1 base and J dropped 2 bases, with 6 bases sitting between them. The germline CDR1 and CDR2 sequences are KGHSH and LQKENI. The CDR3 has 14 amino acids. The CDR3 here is CASSPRGGNQPQHF. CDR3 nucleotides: TGTGCCAGCTCACCACGAGGTGGCAATCAGCCCCAGCATTTT.

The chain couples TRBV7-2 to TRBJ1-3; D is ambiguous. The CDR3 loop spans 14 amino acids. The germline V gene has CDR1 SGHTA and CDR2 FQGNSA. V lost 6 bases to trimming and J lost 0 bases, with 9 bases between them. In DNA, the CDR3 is TGTGCCAGCAGGGCGGGAATCTCTGGAAACACCATATATTTT. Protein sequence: CASRAGISGNTIYF.

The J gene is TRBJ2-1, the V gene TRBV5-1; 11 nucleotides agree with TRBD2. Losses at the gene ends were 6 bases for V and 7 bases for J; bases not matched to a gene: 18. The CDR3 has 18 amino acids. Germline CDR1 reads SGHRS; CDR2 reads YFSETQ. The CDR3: CASTFTSISGRARNEQFF. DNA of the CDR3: TGCGCCAGCACCTTCACCTCAATTAGCGGGAGGGCCAGAAATGAGCAGTTCTTC.

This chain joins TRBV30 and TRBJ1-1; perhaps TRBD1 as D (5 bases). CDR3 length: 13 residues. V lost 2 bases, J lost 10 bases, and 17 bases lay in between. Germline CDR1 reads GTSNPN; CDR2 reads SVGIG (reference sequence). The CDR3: CAWSMHRTQGAFF. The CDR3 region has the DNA TGTGCCTGGAGTATGCACAGGACCCAGGGAGCTTTCTTT.

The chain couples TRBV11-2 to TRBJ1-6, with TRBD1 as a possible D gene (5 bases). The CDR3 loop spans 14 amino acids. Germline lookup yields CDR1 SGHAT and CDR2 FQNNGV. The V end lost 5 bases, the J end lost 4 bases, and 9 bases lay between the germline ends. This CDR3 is CASSHGGYNSPLHF. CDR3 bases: TGTGCCAGCAGCCACGGGGGGTATAATTCACCCCTCCACTTT.

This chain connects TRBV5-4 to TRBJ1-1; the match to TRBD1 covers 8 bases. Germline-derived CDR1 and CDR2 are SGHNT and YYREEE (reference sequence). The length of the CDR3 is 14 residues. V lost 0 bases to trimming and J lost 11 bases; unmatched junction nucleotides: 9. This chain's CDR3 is CASSLGQGAGPAFF. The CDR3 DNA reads TGTGCCAGCAGCTTGGGCCAGGGGGCGGGACCGGCTTTCTTT.

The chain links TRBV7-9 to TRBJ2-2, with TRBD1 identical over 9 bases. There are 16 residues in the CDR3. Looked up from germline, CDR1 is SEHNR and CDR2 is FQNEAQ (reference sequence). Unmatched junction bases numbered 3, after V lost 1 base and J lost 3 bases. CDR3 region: CASSLGGQGYTGELFF. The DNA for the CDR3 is TGTGCCAGCAGCTTAGGCGGACAGGGGTACACCGGGGAGCTGTTTTTT.

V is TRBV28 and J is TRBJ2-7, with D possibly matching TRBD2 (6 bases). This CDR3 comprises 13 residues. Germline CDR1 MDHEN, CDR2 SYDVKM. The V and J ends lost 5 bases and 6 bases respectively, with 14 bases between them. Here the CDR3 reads CASSQTSTGEQYF. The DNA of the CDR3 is TGTGCCAGCAGTCAGACTAGTACCGGCGAGCAGTACTTC.

The CDR3 DNA is TGTGCCAGCAGTGAGAGGACTAGCGGGAGGTTAGGGGGGTTCTTC. The encoded protein is CASSERTSGRLGGFF. The chain employs TRBV6-1 and TRBJ2-1; 14 bases line up with TRBD2. This CDR3 spans 15 amino acids. The V gene end was trimmed by 3 bases and the J gene end by 15 bases; junction bases not matched to a gene: 10. Germline lookup yields CDR1 MNHNS and CDR2 SASEGT.

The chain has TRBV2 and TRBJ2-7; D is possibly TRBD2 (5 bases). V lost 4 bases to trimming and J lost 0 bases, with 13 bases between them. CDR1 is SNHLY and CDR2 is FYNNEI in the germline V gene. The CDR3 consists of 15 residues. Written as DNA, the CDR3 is TGTGCCAGCAGTGTCAGAGCGGTAACCTCCTACGAGCAGTACTTC. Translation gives CASSVRAVTSYEQYF.

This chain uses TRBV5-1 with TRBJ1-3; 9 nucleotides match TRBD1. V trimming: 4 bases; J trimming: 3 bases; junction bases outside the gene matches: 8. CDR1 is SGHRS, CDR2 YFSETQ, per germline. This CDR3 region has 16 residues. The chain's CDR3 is CASSPPLTGGGNTIYF. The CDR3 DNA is TGCGCCAGCAGCCCGCCCTTGACAGGGGGTGGAAACACCATATATTTT. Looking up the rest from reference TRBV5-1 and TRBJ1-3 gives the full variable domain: KAGVTQTPRYLIKTRGQQVTLSCSPISGHRSVSWYQQTPGQGLQFLFEYFSETQRNKGNFPGRFSGRQFSNSRSEMNVSTLELGDSALYLCASSPPLTGGGNTIYFGEGSWLTVV.

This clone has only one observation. In nucleotides, the CDR3 is TGTGCCAGCTCACCAAGCAGGGAGGGATATGAGCAGTTCTTC. It codes for CASSPSREGYEQFF. The chain joins TRBV18 to TRBJ2-1; 7 positions match TRBD2. Germline values: CDR1 KGHSH, CDR2 LQKENI. The V gene end was trimmed by 2 bases and the J gene end by 8 bases; junction bases not matched to a gene: 6. This CDR3 is built from 14 residues.

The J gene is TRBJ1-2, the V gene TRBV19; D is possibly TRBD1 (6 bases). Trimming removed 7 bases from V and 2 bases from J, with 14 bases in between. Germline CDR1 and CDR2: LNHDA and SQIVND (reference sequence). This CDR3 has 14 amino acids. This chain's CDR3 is CASNPLTGNYGYTF. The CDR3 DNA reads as TGTGCCAGTAACCCCTTAACAGGGAACTATGGCTACACCTTC.

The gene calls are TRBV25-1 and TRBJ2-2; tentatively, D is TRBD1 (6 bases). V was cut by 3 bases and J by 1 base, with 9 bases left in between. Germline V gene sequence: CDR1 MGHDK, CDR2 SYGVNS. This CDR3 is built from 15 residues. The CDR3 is CASSDEGENTGELFF. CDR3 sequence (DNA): TGTGCCAGCAGTGACGAGGGGGAGAACACCGGGGAGCTGTTTTTT.

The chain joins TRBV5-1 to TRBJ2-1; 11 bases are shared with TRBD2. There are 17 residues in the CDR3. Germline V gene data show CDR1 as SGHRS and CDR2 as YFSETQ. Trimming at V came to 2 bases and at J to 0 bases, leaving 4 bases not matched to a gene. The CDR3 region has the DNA TGCGCCAGCAGCTTTGGACTAGCGGGCCACTCCTACAATGAGCAGTTCTTC. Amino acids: CASSFGLAGHSYNEQFF.